These 30 T cell receptor beta chains were sequenced from one sample in a study of siplizumab effects on memory and regulatory T cells. Profiled with immunoSEQ multiplex PCR; TCRdb holds only in-frame clones, not every one. The sample shows more than 85,000 clones, about 95% of them seen only once. Input material: Tregs sorted from blood. Receptor source: a human donor in good health.

This clone is a singleton in its sample. This sequence joins TRBV5-1 and TRBJ1-6; no firm D call. The CDR3 extends over 15 amino acids. The ends were cut back, 1 base at V and 3 bases at J, with 8 bases in the middle. Looked up from germline, CDR1 is SGHRS and CDR2 is YFSETQ. The CDR3 DNA follows: TGCGCCAGCAGCTTGAACCAGATCTATAATTCACCCCTCCACTTT. Translated, it gives CASSLNQIYNSPLHF.

The rearrangement joins TRBV6-6 to TRBJ2-1, with 9 bases matching TRBD2. V was pared by 9 bases and J by 8 bases, with 5 bases of the junction left unmatched. The CDR3 spans 12 residues. Germline CDR1 and CDR2: MNHNY and SVGAGI (reference sequence). In DNA form, the CDR3 reads TGTGCCAGTGGACTAGCGACCGATGAGCAGTTCTTC. Protein product: CASGLATDEQFF.

This sequence joins TRBV30 and TRBJ1-2; maybe TRBD1 (6 bases). This CDR3 is 15 amino acids long. Trimming took off 2 bases at V and 8 bases at J, with 21 bases between the two ends. In germline, CDR1 is GTSNPN, CDR2 SVGIG (reference sequence). The CDR3 reads CAWSLFRGAPVGYTF. In DNA, the CDR3 is TGTGCCTGGAGTCTTTTTAGGGGGGCCCCGGTCGGCTACACCTTC.

The CDR3, as DNA: TGCGCCAGCTCCTCAAGCCGGGACAGGGGTTTTATTCATCATGAAAAACTGTTTTTT. The encoded protein is CASSSSRDRGFIHHEKLFF. V and J are TRBV5-1 and TRBJ1-4; 10 bases fit TRBD1. The length of the CDR3 is 19 residues. Germline V gene sequence: CDR1 SGHRS, CDR2 YFSETQ. J gave up 6 bases and V 7 bases, and 21 bases lay outside the gene matches.

The chain uses TRBV2 and TRBJ2-7, with 9 bases matching TRBD1. The length of the CDR3 is 14 residues. The V gene end was trimmed by 6 bases and the J gene end by 1 base; junction bases not matched to a gene: 4. Germline CDR1 reads SNHLY; CDR2 reads FYNNEI. CDR3 sequence: CASSRQGGSYEQYF. The CDR3 DNA follows: TGTGCCAGCAGCCGACAGGGGGGGTCCTACGAGCAGTACTTC.

This clone appeared a single time. The chain recombines TRBV9 with TRBJ2-7; D is perhaps TRBD2 (6 bases). Trimming took 2 bases from V and 2 from J, leaving 11 bases between them. CDR3 size: 14 residues. CDR1 and CDR2 (germline): SGDLS, YYNGEE. The chain's CDR3 is CASSVGGQTYEQYF. The CDR3 DNA sequence: TGTGCCAGCAGCGTGGGGGGTCAAACCTACGAGCAGTACTTC.

The genes are TRBV14 and TRBJ1-2; D gene ambiguous. The CDR3 covers 15 residues. Trimming took 1 base from V and 8 from J, leaving 17 bases between them. Germline V gene data show CDR1 as SGHDN and CDR2 as FVKESK. The CDR3 is CASSQANLRLGGYTF. The CDR3, as DNA: TGTGCCAGCAGCCAAGCCAACCTGAGATTAGGGGGCTACACCTTC.

The rearrangement links TRBV6-1 to TRBJ2-3; D call uncertain. Germline V gene sequence: CDR1 MNHNS, CDR2 SASEGT. With 3 bases removed from V and 0 bases from J, the gap between germline ends came to 13 bases. The CDR3 totals 16 residues. The CDR3 spells CASSDWRSTSTDTQYF. For the CDR3, the DNA is TGTGCCAGCAGTGATTGGCGGAGTACTAGCACAGATACGCAGTATTTT.

The chain employs TRBV6-5 and TRBJ2-7; D remains unclear. Deletions cut 6 bases from V and 9 bases from J, with 18 bases between. This CDR3 has 13 residues. The germline V gene encodes CDR1 MNHEY and CDR2 SVGAGI. DNA of the CDR3: TGTGCCAGCAGCCCCTTCATTGAGTATCGGCAGTACTTC. Translating gives CASSPFIEYRQYF.

This rearrangement joins TRBV6-1 to TRBJ1-2; no definite D call. V was pared by 5 bases and J by 4 bases, with 11 bases between. Germline CDR1 reads MNHNS; CDR2 reads SASEGT. The CDR3 spans 13 residues. This chain's CDR3 is CASSPLGSYGYTF. The CDR3 nucleotides are TGTGCCAGCAGTCCCCTAGGGAGCTATGGCTACACCTTC.

The chain has TRBV28 and TRBJ2-5, with 7 bases lining up with TRBD1. V lost 3 bases, J lost 1 base, and 2 bases stayed unmatched. This CDR3 comprises 14 residues. Germline CDR1 and CDR2: MDHEN and SYDVKM. CDR3 in amino acids: CASSLTGIQETQYF. As DNA, the CDR3 is TGTGCCAGCAGTTTGACAGGGATCCAAGAGACCCAGTACTTC.

This clone was observed a single time. The rearrangement joins TRBV2 to TRBJ2-3, with D perhaps TRBD1 (5 bases). Germline CDR1 reads SNHLY; CDR2 reads FYNNEI. Deletions cut 8 bases from V and 8 bases from J, with 14 bases between. This CDR3 region has 12 residues. Here the CDR3 DNA reads TGTGCCAGCGGGCAGGGTTTCCCTACGCAGTATTTT. Amino acid sequence: CASGQGFPTQYF. Full variable domain (outside the CDR3, taken from reference TRBV2 and TRBJ2-3): EPEVTQTPSHQVTQMGQEVILRCVPISNHLYFYWYRQILGQKVEFLVSFYNNEISEKSEIFDDQFSVERPDGSNFTLKIRSTKLEDSAMYFCASGQGFPTQYFGPGTRLTVL.

This chain connects TRBV10-3 to TRBJ2-1, with D hard to call. V was shortened by 0 bases and J by 4 bases, with 25 bases between the two germline ends. The CDR3 consists of 20 residues. The V gene's germline CDR1 is ENHRY and CDR2 SYGVKD. The CDR3 DNA is TGTGCCATCAGTGAGTCTAGGGTCTTGGTCCGGAAATCAAGGTACAATGAGCAGTTCTTC. Its protein is CAISESRVLVRKSRYNEQFF.

V is TRBV5-1 and J is TRBJ2-4, with D perhaps TRBD2 (5 bases). This CDR3 has 16 residues. The V gene lost 0 bases and the J gene lost 0 bases, with 10 bases spanning the gap. Looked up from germline, CDR1 is SGHRS and CDR2 is YFSETQ. The CDR3 protein is CASSLAAGLAKNIQYF. The DNA for the CDR3 is TGCGCCAGCAGCTTGGCCGCGGGTTTAGCCAAAAACATTCAGTACTTC.

The chain recombines TRBV5-5 with TRBJ2-7; no firm D call. The CDR3 has 10 residues. From germline, CDR1 is SGHKS and CDR2 YYEKEE (reference sequence). V lost 2 bases, J lost 6 bases, and 3 bases lay in between. Written as DNA, the CDR3 is TGTGCCAGCAGCTTATCCGAGCAGTACTTC. Protein product: CASSLSEQYF.

Written as DNA, the CDR3 is TGCGCCAGCAGCTCGCTTTCCTACGAGCAGTACTTC. It encodes CASSSLSYEQYF. The rearrangement uses TRBV5-1 and TRBJ2-7, with D unresolved. The CDR3 runs to 12 residues. Trimming shortened V by 3 bases and J by 1 base, and 5 bases separated the two germline ends. CDR1 is SGHRS and CDR2 is YFSETQ in the germline V gene.

The chain couples TRBV6-6 to TRBJ1-2; no clear D. Germline-derived CDR1 and CDR2 are MNHNY and SVGAGI (reference sequence). This CDR3 is 15 amino acids long. V lost 3 bases, J lost 8 bases, and 19 bases lay in between. The CDR3 region is CASSYSSRTARGYTF. CDR3 in DNA: TGTGCCAGCAGTTATTCCAGCCGGACGGCCAGAGGCTACACCTTC.

This chain uses TRBV5-4 with TRBJ2-1; D uncertain. Trimming stripped 4 bases from V and 0 bases from J, with 5 bases between. CDR3 length: 13 amino acids. The germline V gene has CDR1 SGHNT and CDR2 YYREEE (reference sequence). CDR3 DNA: TGTGCCAGCAGCGGAAGCTCCTACAATGAGCAGTTCTTC. Translated: CASSGSSYNEQFF.

The rearrangement uses TRBV6-1 and TRBJ2-5; D gene uncertain. The V gene's germline CDR1 is MNHNS and CDR2 SASEGT. V dropped 5 bases and J dropped 5 bases, with 15 bases sitting between them. The CDR3 loop spans 14 amino acids. The CDR3 sequence is CASSYSSLGETQYF. The CDR3 DNA follows: TGTGCCAGCAGTTATTCGTCCCTGGGGGAGACCCAGTACTTC.

The CDR3 bases are TGCGCCAGCAGACAGAGATCAGATACGCAGTATTTT. It translates to CASRQRSDTQYF. The rearrangement uses TRBV10-2 and TRBJ2-3; D unclear. Germline V CDR1 and CDR2: WSHSY, SAAADI. V lost 6 bases, J lost 4 bases, and 8 bases lay in between. CDR3 length: 12 amino acids.

This clone was observed once. The chain combines TRBV14 with TRBJ1-3, with TRBD1 matching over 9 bases. Germline values: CDR1 SGHDN, CDR2 FVKESK. This CDR3 comprises 18 residues. Trimming at V came to 4 bases and at J to 1 base, leaving 11 bases not matched to a gene. CDR3 nucleotides: TGTGCCAGCAGCCTCAGACAGGGGGTGACTTTATCTGGAAACACCATATATTTT. It specifies CASSLRQGVTLSGNTIYF.

This clone appeared once. The rearrangement uses TRBV19 and TRBJ2-1; a weak D match, TRBD2 (5 bases). The CDR3 extends over 15 amino acids. CDR1 and CDR2 (germline): LNHDA, SQIVND (reference sequence). V was clipped by 2 bases and J by 4 bases, with 12 bases between them. CDR3 sequence: CASSIRGVGYNEQFF. CDR3 bases: TGTGCCAGTAGTATACGGGGAGTAGGTTACAATGAGCAGTTCTTC.

J is TRBJ2-2 and V is TRBV9; D perhaps matches TRBD2 (7 bases). The CDR3 loop spans 15 amino acids. V was pared by 3 bases and J by 6 bases, with 15 bases between. The germline gives CDR1 SGDLS, CDR2 YYNGEE. The CDR3 nucleotides are TGTGCCAGCAGCGCCCTGGGGGGGGCCGCCGGGGAGCTGTTTTTT. Amino acid sequence: CASSALGGAAGELFF.

The chain couples TRBV28 to TRBJ2-7; D is perhaps TRBD1 or TRBD2 (6 bases each). Germline values: CDR1 MDHEN, CDR2 SYDVKM. V dropped 2 bases and J dropped 3 bases, with 17 bases sitting between them. This CDR3 has 16 residues. CDR3 protein: CASSLPGGPGVYEQYF. The CDR3 bases are TGTGCCAGCAGTTTACCCGGGGGCCCTGGGGTCTACGAGCAGTACTTC.

This chain joins TRBV5-1 and TRBJ2-1; 7 nucleotides align to TRBD1. The CDR3 is 14 residues long. CDR1 is SGHRS, CDR2 YFSETQ, per germline. V dropped 2 bases and J dropped 6; count of bases not matched to a gene: 5. CDR3 amino acids: CASSLEAGGNEQFF. The DNA of the CDR3 is TGCGCCAGCAGCTTAGAGGCAGGGGGCAATGAGCAGTTCTTC.

The chain joins TRBV28 to TRBJ2-7, with 8 bases aligning to TRBD2. The CDR3 runs to 12 residues. The trim removed 7 bases at V and 6 bases at J, leaving 5 bases unmatched. Germline V CDR1 and CDR2: MDHEN, SYDVKM. DNA for the CDR3: TGTGCCAGCACCCCTAGCGGGCTCGAGCAGTACTTC. As protein: CASTPSGLEQYF.

The chain employs TRBV27 and TRBJ2-1, with 13 bases fitting TRBD2. CDR3 length: 17 residues. CDR1 and CDR2 (germline): MNHEY, SMNVEV (reference sequence). Trimming removed 7 bases from V and 4 bases from J; junction bases left unmatched: 10. CDR3 protein: CASTPGLAGTNYNEQFF. As DNA, the CDR3 is TGTGCCAGCACCCCGGGACTAGCGGGAACGAATTACAATGAGCAGTTCTTC.

A remark on this clone: The sample carries other DNA sequences with the same CDR3. The rearrangement links TRBV29-1 to TRBJ1-5; D remains unclear. Germline CDR1 reads SQVTM; CDR2 reads ANQGSEA. V was pared by 4 bases and J by 2 bases, with 6 bases between. This CDR3 has 12 amino acids. The CDR3 DNA is TGCAGCGTTGTATCGGGCAATCAGCCCCAGCATTTT. Translated: CSVVSGNQPQHF.

This clone was seen just once. This chain joins TRBV2 and TRBJ2-5; D possibly matches TRBD1 or TRBD2 (5 bases each). V was clipped by 1 base and J by 7 bases, with 10 bases between them. Per the germline V gene, CDR1 is SNHLY and CDR2 is FYNNEI. There are 13 residues in the CDR3. In DNA form, the CDR3 reads TGTGCCAGCAGTGAAGTTCGTGGGGGGACCCAGTACTTC. This codes for CASSEVRGGTQYF.

This rearrangement joins TRBV25-1 to TRBJ2-6; D is perhaps TRBD1 (5 bases). Trimming removed 6 bases at V and 1 base at J, with 13 bases between. Germline assignment: CDR1 MGHDK and CDR2 SYGVNS. This CDR3 comprises 16 residues. The CDR3 nucleotides read TGTGCCAGCAGGAGTTCAGGGTTGTCTGGGGCCAACGTCCTGACTTTC. This codes for CASRSSGLSGANVLTF.